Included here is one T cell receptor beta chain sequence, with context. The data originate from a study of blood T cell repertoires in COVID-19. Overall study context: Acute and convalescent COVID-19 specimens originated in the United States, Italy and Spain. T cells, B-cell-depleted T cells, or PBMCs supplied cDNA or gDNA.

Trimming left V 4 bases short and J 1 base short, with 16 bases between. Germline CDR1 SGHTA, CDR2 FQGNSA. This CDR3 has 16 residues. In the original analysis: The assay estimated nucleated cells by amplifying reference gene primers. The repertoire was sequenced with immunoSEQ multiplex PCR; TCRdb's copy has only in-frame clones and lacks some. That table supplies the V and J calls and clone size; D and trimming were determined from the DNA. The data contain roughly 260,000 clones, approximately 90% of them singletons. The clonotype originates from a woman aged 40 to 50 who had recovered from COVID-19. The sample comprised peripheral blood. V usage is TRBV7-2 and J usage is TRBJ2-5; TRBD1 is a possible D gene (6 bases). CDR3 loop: CASSSFPRGSQETQYF. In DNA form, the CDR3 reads TGTGCCAGCAGCTCTTTTCCGAGGGGGTCCCAAGAGACCCAGTACTTC.